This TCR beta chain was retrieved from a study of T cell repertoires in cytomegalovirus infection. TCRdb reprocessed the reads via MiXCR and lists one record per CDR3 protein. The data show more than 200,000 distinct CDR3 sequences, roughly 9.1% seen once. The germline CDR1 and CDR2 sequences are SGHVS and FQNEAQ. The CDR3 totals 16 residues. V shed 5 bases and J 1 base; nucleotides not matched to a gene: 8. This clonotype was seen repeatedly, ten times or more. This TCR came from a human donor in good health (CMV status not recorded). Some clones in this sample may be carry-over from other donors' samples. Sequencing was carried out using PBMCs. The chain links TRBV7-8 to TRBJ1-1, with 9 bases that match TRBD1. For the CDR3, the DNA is TGTGCCAGCAGCCAGAGGACAGGGGCGGAGAACACTGAAGCTTTCTTT. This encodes CASSQRTGAENTEAFF.